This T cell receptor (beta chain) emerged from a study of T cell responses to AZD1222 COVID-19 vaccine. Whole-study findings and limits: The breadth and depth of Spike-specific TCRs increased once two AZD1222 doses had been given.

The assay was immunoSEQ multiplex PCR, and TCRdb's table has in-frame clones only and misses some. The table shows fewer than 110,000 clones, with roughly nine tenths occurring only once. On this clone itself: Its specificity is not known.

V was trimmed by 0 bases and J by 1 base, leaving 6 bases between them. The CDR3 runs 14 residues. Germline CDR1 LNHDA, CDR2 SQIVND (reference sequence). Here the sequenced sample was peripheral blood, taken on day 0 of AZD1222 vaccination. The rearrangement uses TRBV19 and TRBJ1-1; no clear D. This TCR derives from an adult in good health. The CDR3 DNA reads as TGTGCCAGTAGTATAGATCACCAGAACACTGAAGCTTTCTTT. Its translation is CASSIDHQNTEAFF.